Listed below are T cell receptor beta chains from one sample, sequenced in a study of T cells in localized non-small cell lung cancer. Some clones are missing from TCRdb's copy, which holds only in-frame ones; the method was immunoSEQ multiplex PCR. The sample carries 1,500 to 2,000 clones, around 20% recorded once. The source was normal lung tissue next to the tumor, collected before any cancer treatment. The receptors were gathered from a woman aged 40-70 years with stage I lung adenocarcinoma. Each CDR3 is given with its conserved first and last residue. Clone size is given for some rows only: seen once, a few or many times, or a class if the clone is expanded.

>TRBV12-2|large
CAGRDRGGDNEQFF
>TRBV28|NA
CASSATRMNTEAFF
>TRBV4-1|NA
CASSLGLAGTDTQYF
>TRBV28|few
CASSLSGTIYEQYF
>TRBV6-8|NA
CASTHTIGSTTNYGYTF
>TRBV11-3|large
CASSLVLSYNEQFF
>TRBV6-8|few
CASSTGKPGNTIYF
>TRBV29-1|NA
CSVDSQLRLNTEAFF
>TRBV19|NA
CASTPSPAATRMNTEAFF
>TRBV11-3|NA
CASSTSGTYAYNEQFF
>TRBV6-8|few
CASSYSTESYEQYF
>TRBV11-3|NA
CASSSPGQGSEKLFF
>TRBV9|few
CASNRDRYTGELFF
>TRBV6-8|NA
CASSYSTGEDQPQHF
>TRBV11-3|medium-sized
CASSSDRSVQPQHF
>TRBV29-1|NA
CSVDTGAPDGYTF
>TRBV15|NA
CATSRDRGLAEAFF
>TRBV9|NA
CASRKGGRNTEAFF
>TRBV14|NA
CASSATGYEQYF
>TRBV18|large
CASSPRGLEEQYF
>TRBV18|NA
CASARDSIPSGANVLTF
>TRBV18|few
CASSPTDAGLYGYTF
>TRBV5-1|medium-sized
CASYRDRGGSEQFF
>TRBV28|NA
CASSPPTGELFF
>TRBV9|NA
CARTGDMNTEAFF
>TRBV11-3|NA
CASSLVGTGSMAGNTIYF
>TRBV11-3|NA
CASSSRQGSQPQHF
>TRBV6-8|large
CASRVTGQGGTEAFF
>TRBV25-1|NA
CASRETGTGTYNEQFF
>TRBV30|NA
CAWSVQANFAYEQYF
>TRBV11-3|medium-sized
CASSLGLGGPQGGELFF
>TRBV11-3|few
CASSVQAGSSYNEQFF
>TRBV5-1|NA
CASSLEGRTVNTEAFF